This T cell receptor beta chain emerged from a study of beta chain features in type 1 diabetes. Broader study findings: The naive, central memory and Treg TCRB repertoires looked more alike in patients than they did in healthy donors. For type 1 diabetes patients, VDJ junctions showed fewer insertions and more deletions. People with Type 1 diabetes carried modestly yet significantly shorter TCRB CDR3s in all four CD4+ subsets.

Since all of the isolated RNA was reverse transcribed, expressed TCRB transcripts were what got sequenced. Data came from immunoSEQ multiplex PCR; TCRdb stores just in-frame clones and leaves some out. The repertoire holds tens of thousands of clones, with about three fifths as singletons. The sample holds one count of this clone. The antigen remains undetermined. Germline V CDR1 and CDR2: KGHSH, LQKENI. Trimming shortened V by 3 bases and J by 2 bases, and 10 bases separated the two germline ends. The CDR3 spans 14 residues. V usage is TRBV18 and J usage is TRBJ1-2; a possible D gene is TRBD1 (5 bases). The sequenced material came from stem cell memory CD4+ T cells from blood. This TCR came from a woman aged 25 to 45 with type 1 diabetes. In nucleotides, the CDR3 is TGTGCCAGCTCACCCGACAGAGCCAACTATGGCTACACCTTC. Encoded protein: CASSPDRANYGYTF.